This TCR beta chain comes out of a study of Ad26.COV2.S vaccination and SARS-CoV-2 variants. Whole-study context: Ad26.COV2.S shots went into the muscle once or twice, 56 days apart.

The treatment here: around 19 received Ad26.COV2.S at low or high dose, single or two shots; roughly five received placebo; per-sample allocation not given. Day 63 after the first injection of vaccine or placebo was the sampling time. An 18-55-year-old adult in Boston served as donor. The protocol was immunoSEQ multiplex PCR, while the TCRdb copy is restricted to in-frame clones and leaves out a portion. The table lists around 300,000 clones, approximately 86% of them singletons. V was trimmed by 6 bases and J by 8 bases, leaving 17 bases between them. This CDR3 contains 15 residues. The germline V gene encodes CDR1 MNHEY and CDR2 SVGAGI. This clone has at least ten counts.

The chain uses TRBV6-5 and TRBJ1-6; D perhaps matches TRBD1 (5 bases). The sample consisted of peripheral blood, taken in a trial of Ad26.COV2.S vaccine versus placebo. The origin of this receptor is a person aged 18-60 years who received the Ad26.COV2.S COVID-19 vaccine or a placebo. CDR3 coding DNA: TGTGCCAGCAGCCTTACTGGGACTGCGGATTCACCCCTCCACTTT. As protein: CASSLTGTADSPLHF.